This paragraph covers one T cell receptor (beta chain) sequence. This clonotype showed up many times. Its recognized antigen is unknown. The record has no base qualities; no much larger clone is one base away. The reads were generated on an Illumina NovaSeq 6000. TCR cDNA was made using 5'RACE template switching, a step that added a universal primer site and unique molecular identifiers. Priming for cDNA synthesis came from both the TCR alpha and TCR beta constant segments. Libraries were amplified in two PCR steps, with sample barcodes and sequencing adapters added in the second step. Sequencing of libraries was done on Illumina HiSeq 2500 (2x100 bp) or NovaSeq (2x150 bp). As for the authors' bioinformatics: MIGEC was used to demultiplex reads and collapse the reads into UMI consensus sequences, and MiXCR was used for V(D)J alignment. Clonotypes responding to the vaccine were identified with edgeR on replicate PBMC samples, with the criteria of FDR below 0.01 and a log2 fold change above 5 up to day 15. Bulk clonotypes were assigned CD4 or CD8 identity according to which sequenced CD4 or CD8 repertoire held them at higher abundance. In TCRdb, the public reads were trimmed at Q25 with fastp and aligned with MiXCR, with productive beta chains retained. Each entry merges the rows of one CDR3 protein and shows their most common DNA and genes. TCRdb's processing, not the study's, gives the V and J calls here. The sample profile shows fewer than 350,000 distinct CDR3 sequences; around 4.3% of them were found once. The ten biggest clones cover just under 20% of the sample.

The treatment or condition label on this specimen signifies: live attenuated yellow fever vaccine strain. At each blood-draw timepoint, two biological replicates of bulk PBMCs were obtained. PBMCs were isolated from peripheral blood using a standard Ficoll-Paque protocol. RNA was extracted with TriZol from bulk PBMCs, CD4 and CD8 fractions, and dextramer-positive and dextramer-negative fractions. This sample is part of a study of T cells after yellow fever vaccination (dated by TCRdb to about 2019). For the wider study: The SMART-Seq v4 Ultra Low Input RNA kit was used to prepare libraries from fractions with low cell numbers. Bulk TCR alpha and beta repertoires were sequenced longitudinally to track T-cell clones before and after primary and booster YFV17D yellow fever vaccination. Two healthy male donors, one aged 18 to 30 and one aged 30 to 40 years, made up the cohort. Bulk PBMC replicates and cell subsets were isolated from blood drawn at multiple timepoints before and after both primary and secondary immunization.

The study at large found these results: The study included only a couple of donors, which limits how far the findings can be generalized. Computational filtering was required because FACS-sorted repertoires could contain abundant contaminating clonotypes from the bulk population. A small share of clonotypes was detected in both CD4 and CD8 compartments, with the overlap likely arising from convergent recombination. After the booster, most clones that had expanded after primary vaccination were detected again (approximately 95% of CD4 and about 88% of CD8), suggesting broad maintenance of memory. Compared with the primary T-cell response, the secondary T-cell response was weaker but faster, peaking on day 5 rather than day 15.

Inclusive of the bounding cysteine and phenylalanine, the CDR3 is 13 residues long. The CDR3 DNA has 39 bases and is translated from base 1. Based on the germline V gene (reference sequence), the CDR1 and CDR2 sequences are MNHEY and SMNVEV. Germline trimming amounts to 4 bases on V and 4 bases on J, with 2 as the count of junction bases outside the gene matches. The chain couples TRBV27 to TRBJ2-7, with 9 central nucleotides matching TRBD1. This sample comprised PBMCs, obtained 15 days after the yellow fever booster vaccination. This clonotype was sampled from a man younger than 35 who received the YFV17D yellow fever vaccine. Here the CDR3 is given as CASSYGTGYEQYF. The DNA sequence is as follows: TGTGCCAGCAGTTATGGGACAGGGTACGAGCAGTACTTC.